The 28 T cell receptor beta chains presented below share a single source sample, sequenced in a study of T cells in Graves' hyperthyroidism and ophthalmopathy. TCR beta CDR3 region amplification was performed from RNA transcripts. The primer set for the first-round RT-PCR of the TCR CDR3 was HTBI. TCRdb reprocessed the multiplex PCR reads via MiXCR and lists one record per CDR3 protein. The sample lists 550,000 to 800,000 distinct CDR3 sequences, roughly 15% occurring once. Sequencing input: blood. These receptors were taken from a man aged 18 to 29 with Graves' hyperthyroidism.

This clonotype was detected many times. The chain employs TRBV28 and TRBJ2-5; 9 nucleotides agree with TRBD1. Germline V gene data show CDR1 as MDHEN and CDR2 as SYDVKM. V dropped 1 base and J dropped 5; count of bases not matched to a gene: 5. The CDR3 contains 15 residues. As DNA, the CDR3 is TGTGCCAGCAGTTTATACGACAGGGGGGAGGAGACCCAGTACTTC. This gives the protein CASSLYDRGEETQYF.

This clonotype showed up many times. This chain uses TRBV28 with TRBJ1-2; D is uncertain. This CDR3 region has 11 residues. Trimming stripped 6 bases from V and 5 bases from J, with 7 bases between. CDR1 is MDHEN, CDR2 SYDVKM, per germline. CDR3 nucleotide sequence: TGTGCCAGCAGGACAAGTTATGGCTACACCTTC. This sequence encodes CASRTSYGYTF.

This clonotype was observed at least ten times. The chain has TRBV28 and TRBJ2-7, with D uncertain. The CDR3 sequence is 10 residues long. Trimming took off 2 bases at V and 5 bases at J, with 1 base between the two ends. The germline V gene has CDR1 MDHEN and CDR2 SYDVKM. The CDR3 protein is CASSLHEQYF. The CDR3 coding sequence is TGTGCCAGCAGTTTACACGAGCAGTACTTC. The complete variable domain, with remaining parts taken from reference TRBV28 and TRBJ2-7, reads DVKVTQSSRYLVKRTGEKVFLECVQDMDHENMFWYRQDPGLGLRLIYFSYDVKMKEKGDIPEGYSVSREKKERFSLILESASTNQTSMYLCASSLHEQYFGPGTRLTVT.

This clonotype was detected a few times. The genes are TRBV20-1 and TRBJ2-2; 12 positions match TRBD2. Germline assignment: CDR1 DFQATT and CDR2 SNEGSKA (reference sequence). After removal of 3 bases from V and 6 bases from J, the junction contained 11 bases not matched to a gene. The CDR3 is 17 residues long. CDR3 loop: CSARALGTSGLPGELFF. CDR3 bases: TGCAGTGCTAGGGCCCTCGGGACTAGCGGGCTTCCCGGGGAGCTGTTTTTT.

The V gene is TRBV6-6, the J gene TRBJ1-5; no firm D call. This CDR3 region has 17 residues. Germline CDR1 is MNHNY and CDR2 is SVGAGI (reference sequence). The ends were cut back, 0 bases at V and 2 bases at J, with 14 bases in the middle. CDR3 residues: CASSYSGGGLGNQPQHF. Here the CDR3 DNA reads TGTGCCAGCAGTTACTCGGGTGGTGGGTTGGGCAATCAGCCCCAGCATTTT.

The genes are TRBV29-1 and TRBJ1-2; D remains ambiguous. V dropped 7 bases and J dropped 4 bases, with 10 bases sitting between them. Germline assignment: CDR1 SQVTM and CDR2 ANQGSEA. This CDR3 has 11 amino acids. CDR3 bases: TGCAGCGCCTCTGGCGGCTATGGCTACACCTTC. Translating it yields CSASGGYGYTF.

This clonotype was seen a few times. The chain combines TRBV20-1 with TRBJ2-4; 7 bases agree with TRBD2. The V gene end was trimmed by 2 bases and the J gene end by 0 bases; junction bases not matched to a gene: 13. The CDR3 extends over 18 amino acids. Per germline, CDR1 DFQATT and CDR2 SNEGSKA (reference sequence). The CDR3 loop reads CSARPVLRGGLAKNIQYF. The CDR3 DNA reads TGCAGTGCTAGACCCGTACTGCGGGGAGGGTTAGCCAAAAACATTCAGTACTTC.

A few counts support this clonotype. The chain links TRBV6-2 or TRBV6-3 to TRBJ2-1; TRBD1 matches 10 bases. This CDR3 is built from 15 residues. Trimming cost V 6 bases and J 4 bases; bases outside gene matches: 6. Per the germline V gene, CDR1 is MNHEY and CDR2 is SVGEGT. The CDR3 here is CASRPTGGKYNEQFF. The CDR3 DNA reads TGTGCCAGCAGACCGACAGGGGGCAAGTACAATGAGCAGTTCTTC.

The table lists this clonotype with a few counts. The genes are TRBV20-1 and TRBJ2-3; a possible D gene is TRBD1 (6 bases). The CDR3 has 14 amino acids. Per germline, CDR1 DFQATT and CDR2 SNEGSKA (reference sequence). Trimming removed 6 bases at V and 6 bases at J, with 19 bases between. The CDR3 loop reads CSAQGPPRVDTQYF. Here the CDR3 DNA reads TGCAGTGCCCAGGGGCCTCCCCGTGTTGATACGCAGTATTTT.

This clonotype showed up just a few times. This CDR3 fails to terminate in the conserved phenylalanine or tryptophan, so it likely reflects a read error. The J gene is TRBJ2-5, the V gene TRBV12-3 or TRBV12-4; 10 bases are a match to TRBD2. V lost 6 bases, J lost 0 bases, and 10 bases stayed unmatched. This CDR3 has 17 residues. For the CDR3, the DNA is TGTGCCAGCAGCCGCCGGACTAGCGGAAAATACCAAGAGACCCAGTACCTC. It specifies CASSRRTSGKYQETQYL.

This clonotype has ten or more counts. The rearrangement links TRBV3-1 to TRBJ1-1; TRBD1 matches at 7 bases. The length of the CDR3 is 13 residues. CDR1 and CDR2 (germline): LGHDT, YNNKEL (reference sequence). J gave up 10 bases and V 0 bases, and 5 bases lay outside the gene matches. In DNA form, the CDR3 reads TGTGCCAGCAGCCAAGACGACAGGGCCGGAGCTTTCTTT. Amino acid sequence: CASSQDDRAGAFF.

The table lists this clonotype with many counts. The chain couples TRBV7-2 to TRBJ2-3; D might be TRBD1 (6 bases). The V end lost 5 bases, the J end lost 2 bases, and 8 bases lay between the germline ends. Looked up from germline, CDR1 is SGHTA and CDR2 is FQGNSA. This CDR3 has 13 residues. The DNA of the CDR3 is TGTGCCAGCAGCAGGGGGACCACAGATACGCAGTATTTT. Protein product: CASSRGTTDTQYF.

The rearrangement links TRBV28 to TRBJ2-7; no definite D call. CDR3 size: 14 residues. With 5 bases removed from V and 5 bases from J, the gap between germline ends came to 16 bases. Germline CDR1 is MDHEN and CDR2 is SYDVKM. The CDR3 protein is CASSLEVGFNEQYF. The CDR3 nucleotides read TGTGCCAGCAGTCTAGAAGTAGGGTTTAACGAGCAGTACTTC. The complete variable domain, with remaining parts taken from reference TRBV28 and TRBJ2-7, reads DVKVTQSSRYLVKRTGEKVFLECVQDMDHENMFWYRQDPGLGLRLIYFSYDVKMKEKGDIPEGYSVSREKKERFSLILESASTNQTSMYLCASSLEVGFNEQYFGPGTRLTVT.

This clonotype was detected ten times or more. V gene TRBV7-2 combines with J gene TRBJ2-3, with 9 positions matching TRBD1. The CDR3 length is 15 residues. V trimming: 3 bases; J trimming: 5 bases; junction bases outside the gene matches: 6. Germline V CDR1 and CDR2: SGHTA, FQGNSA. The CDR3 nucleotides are TGTGCCAGCAGCTTCCGGGACAGGGAGGGAGATACGCAGTATTTT. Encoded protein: CASSFRDREGDTQYF. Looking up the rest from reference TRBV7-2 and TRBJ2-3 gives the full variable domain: GAGVSQSPSNKVTEKGKDVELRCDPISGHTALYWYRQSLGQGLEFLIYFQGNSAPDKSGLPSDRFSAERTGGSVSTLTIQRTQQEDSAVYLCASSFRDREGDTQYFGPGTRLTVL.

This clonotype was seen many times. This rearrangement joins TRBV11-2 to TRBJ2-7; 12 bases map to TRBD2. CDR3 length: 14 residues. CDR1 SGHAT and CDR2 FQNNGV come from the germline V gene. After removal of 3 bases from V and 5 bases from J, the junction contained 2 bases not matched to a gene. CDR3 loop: CASSFTSGRNEQYF. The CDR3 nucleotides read TGTGCCAGCAGCTTTACTAGCGGGAGGAACGAGCAGTACTTC.

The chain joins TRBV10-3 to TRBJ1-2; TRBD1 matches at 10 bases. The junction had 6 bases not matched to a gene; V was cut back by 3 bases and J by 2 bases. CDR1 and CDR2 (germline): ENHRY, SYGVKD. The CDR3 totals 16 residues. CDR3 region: CAISDNKGQGNYGYTF. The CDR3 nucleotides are TGTGCCATCAGTGATAATAAGGGACAGGGGAACTATGGCTACACCTTC.

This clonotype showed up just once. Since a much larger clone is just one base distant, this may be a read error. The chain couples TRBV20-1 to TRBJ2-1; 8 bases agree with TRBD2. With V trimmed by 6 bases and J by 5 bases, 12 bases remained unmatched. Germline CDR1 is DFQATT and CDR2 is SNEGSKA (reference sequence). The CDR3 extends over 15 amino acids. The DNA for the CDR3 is TGCAGTGCCTTCACCGGGACTAGTTCCCACAATGAGCAGTTCTTC. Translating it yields CSAFTGTSSHNEQFF.

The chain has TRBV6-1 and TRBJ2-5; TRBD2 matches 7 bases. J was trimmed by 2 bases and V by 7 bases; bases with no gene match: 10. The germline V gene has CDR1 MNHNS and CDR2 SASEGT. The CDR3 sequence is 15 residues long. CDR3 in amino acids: CASNPWGGGQETQYF. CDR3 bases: TGTGCCAGCAACCCTTGGGGCGGGGGACAAGAGACCCAGTACTTC.

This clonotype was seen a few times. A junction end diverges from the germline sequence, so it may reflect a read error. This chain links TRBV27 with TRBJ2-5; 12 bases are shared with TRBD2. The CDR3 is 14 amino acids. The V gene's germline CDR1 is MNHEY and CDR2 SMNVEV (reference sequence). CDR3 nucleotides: TGTGCCAGCAGCCGACTAGCGGGAGAAGAGGCCCAGTACTTC. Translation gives CASSRLAGEEAQYF.

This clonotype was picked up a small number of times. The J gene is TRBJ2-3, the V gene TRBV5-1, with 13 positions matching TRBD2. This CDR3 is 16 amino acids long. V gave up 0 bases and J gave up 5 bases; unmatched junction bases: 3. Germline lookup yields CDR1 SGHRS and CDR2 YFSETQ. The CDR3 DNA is TGCGCCAGCAGCTTGGGACTAGCGGGAGGACGAGATACGCAGTATTTT. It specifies CASSLGLAGGRDTQYF.

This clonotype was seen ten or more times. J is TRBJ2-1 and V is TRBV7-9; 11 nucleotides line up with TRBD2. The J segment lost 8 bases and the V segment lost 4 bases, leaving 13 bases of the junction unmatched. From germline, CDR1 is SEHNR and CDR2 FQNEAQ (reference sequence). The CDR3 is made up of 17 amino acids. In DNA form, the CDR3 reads TGTGCCAGCAGCTCCCCCCTAACTAGCGGGAGTATCCATGAGCAGTTCTTC. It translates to CASSSPLTSGSIHEQFF.

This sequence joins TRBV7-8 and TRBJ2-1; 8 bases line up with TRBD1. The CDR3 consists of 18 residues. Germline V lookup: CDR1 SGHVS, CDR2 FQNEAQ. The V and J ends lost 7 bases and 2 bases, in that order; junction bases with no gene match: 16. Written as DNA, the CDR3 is TGTGCCAGCAAAACCGCCCCCACAGGGGGATATACCTACAATGAGCAGTTCTTC. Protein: CASKTAPTGGYTYNEQFF.

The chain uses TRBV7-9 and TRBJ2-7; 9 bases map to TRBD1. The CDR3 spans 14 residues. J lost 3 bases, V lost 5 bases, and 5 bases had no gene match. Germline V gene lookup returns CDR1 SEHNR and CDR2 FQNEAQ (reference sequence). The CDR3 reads CASSRATGGYEQYF. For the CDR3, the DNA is TGTGCCAGCAGCCGAGCGACAGGGGGCTACGAGCAGTACTTC.

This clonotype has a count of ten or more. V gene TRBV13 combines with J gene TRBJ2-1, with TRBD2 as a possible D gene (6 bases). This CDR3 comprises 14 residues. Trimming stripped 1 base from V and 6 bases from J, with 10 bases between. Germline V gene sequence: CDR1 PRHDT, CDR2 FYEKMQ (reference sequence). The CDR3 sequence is CASSLVGTPNEQFF. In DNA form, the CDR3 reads TGTGCCAGCAGCTTAGTTGGGACTCCCAATGAGCAGTTCTTC. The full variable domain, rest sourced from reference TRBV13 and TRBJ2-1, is AAGVIQSPRHLIKEKRETATLKCYPIPRHDTVYWYQQGPGQDPQFLISFYEKMQSDKGSIPDRFSAQQFSDYHSELNMSSLELGDSALYFCASSLVGTPNEQFFGPGTRLTVL.

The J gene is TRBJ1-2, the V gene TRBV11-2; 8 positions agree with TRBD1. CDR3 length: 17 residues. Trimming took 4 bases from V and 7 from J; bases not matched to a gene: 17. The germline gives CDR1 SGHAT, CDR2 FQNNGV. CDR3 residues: CASSSYLWDRSDPGYTF. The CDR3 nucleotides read TGTGCCAGCAGCTCGTACCTATGGGACAGGTCCGACCCTGGCTACACCTTC. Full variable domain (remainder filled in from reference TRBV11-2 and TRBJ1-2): EAGVAQSPRYKIIEKRQSVAFWCNPISGHATLYWYQQILGQGPKLLIQFQNNGVVDDSQLPKDRFSAERLKGVDSTLKIQPAKLEDSAVYLCASSSYLWDRSDPGYTFGSGTRLTVV.

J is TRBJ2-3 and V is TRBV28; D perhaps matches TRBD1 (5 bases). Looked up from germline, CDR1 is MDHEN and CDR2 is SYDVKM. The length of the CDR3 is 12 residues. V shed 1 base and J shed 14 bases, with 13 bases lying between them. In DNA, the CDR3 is TGTGCCAGCAGTTTATTGCGCAGGGCCCCGTATTTT. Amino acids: CASSLLRRAPYF. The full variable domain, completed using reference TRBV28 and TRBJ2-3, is DVKVTQSSRYLVKRTGEKVFLECVQDMDHENMFWYRQDPGLGLRLIYFSYDVKMKEKGDIPEGYSVSREKKERFSLILESASTNQTSMYLCASSLLRRAPYFGPGTRLTVL.

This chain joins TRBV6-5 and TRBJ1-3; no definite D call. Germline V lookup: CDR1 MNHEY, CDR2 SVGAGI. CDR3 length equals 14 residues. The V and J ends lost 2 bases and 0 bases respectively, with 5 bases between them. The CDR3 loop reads CASSYTFSGNTIYF. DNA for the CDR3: TGTGCCAGCAGTTACACCTTCTCTGGAAACACCATATATTTT.

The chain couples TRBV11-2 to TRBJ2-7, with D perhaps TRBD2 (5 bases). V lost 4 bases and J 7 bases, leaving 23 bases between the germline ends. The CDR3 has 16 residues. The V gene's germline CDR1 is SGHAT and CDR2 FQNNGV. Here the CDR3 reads CASSSPTFGYGSEQYF. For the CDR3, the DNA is TGTGCCAGCAGCTCGCCTACGTTCGGGTATGGGAGTGAGCAGTACTTC.